Following are 20 T cell receptor beta chains from one sample sequenced in a study of cytomegalovirus exposure and HLA in healthy donors. In the PCR, 60 Vbeta and 13 Jbeta primers were used. Assay used: immunoSEQ multiplex PCR; TCRdb lists only in-frame clones, some missing. The table records under 250,000 clones, around 80% of them present only once. The sequenced sample was PBMCs. These receptors all come from a male donor in good health and CMV-seronegative.

V gene TRBV5-1 combines with J gene TRBJ2-7, with a tentative D call TRBD1 (6 bases). The CDR3 consists of 14 residues. Trimming took 0 bases from V and 6 from J, leaving 13 bases between them. Per germline, CDR1 SGHRS and CDR2 YFSETQ. The CDR3 spells CASSLAPRGSEQYF. Written as DNA, the CDR3 is TGCGCCAGCAGCTTGGCTCCCAGGGGAAGCGAGCAGTACTTC.

The V and J genes are TRBV5-1 and TRBJ2-1, with TRBD1 as a possible D gene (6 bases). The CDR3 totals 13 residues. CDR1 and CDR2 from the germline V gene are SGHRS and YFSETQ. The V and J ends lost 4 bases and 5 bases respectively, with 10 bases between them. CDR3 DNA sequence: TGCGCCAGCAGCCAGGGGCGGGACAATGAGCAGTTCTTC. Its protein product is CASSQGRDNEQFF.

This rearrangement joins TRBV9 to TRBJ2-3, with 7 bases lining up with TRBD2. The J segment lost 1 base and the V segment lost 4 bases, leaving 6 bases of the junction unmatched. CDR1 and CDR2 (germline): SGDLS, YYNGEE. The CDR3 totals 15 residues. The CDR3 region is CASSREGPGTDTQYF. CDR3 nucleotide sequence: TGTGCCAGCAGCAGGGAGGGCCCTGGCACAGATACGCAGTATTTT. The full variable domain, with the rest looked up from reference TRBV9 and TRBJ2-3, is DSGVTQTPKHLITATGQRVTLRCSPRSGDLSVYWYQQSLDQGLQFLIQYYNGEERAKGNILERFSAQQFPDLHSELNLSSLELGDSALYFCASSREGPGTDTQYFGPGTRLTVL.

The genes are TRBV7-3 and TRBJ2-2; a possible D gene is TRBD1 (5 bases). This CDR3 has 18 residues. Trimming removed 5 bases at V and 6 bases at J, with 25 bases between. CDR1 is SGHTA, CDR2 FQGTGA, per germline. CDR3 DNA: TGTGCCAGCAGCCCAAGGGGTGGGCCCCGGACGTTTGCCGGGGAGCTGTTTTTT. This sequence encodes CASSPRGGPRTFAGELFF.

This rearrangement joins TRBV5-1 to TRBJ2-1; 7 nucleotides agree with TRBD1. V dropped 1 base and J dropped 7; count of bases not matched to a gene: 5. This CDR3 is 14 amino acids long. Germline V lookup: CDR1 SGHRS, CDR2 YFSETQ. CDR3 region: CASSLRSTGNEQFF. For the CDR3, the DNA is TGCGCCAGCAGCTTGCGGTCGACAGGGAATGAGCAGTTCTTC. The complete variable domain, with remaining parts taken from reference TRBV5-1 and TRBJ2-1, reads KAGVTQTPRYLIKTRGQQVTLSCSPISGHRSVSWYQQTPGQGLQFLFEYFSETQRNKGNFPGRFSGRQFSNSRSEMNVSTLELGDSALYLCASSLRSTGNEQFFGPGTRLTVL.

The chain couples TRBV2 to TRBJ1-2, with 7 bases fitting TRBD1. After removal of 1 base from V and 4 bases from J, the junction contained 3 bases not matched to a gene. This CDR3 comprises 14 residues. In germline, CDR1 is SNHLY, CDR2 FYNNEI. The CDR3 DNA reads as TGTGCCAGCAGTGAAGACCAGGGGGTCTATGGCTACACCTTC. It yields the protein CASSEDQGVYGYTF. Filled out from reference TRBV2 and TRBJ1-2, the complete variable domain reads EPEVTQTPSHQVTQMGQEVILRCVPISNHLYFYWYRQILGQKVEFLVSFYNNEISEKSEIFDDQFSVERPDGSNFTLKIRSTKLEDSAMYFCASSEDQGVYGYTFGSGTRLTVV.

The chain couples TRBV7-7 to TRBJ1-1, with 7 bases aligning to TRBD1. Germline V gene data show CDR1 as SSHAT and CDR2 as FNYEAQ (reference sequence). The CDR3 covers 17 residues. The J segment lost 4 bases and the V segment lost 3 bases, leaving 14 bases of the junction unmatched. The DNA of the CDR3 is TGTGCCAGCAGCTTCACAGGGGTCCCACTTCAGCGCACTGAAGCTTTCTTT. Protein: CASSFTGVPLQRTEAFF.

The chain couples TRBV28 to TRBJ2-1; TRBD2 matches 12 bases. This CDR3 is 15 amino acids long. Germline trimming cut 6 bases from V and 5 bases from J; bases unmatched to any gene: 5. Germline V gives CDR1 MDHEN, CDR2 SYDVKM. The CDR3 loop is CASSPWTSGNNEQFF. In DNA form, the CDR3 reads TGTGCCAGCAGCCCCTGGACTAGCGGGAACAATGAGCAGTTCTTC.

V gene TRBV6-1 combines with J gene TRBJ2-7; 7 nucleotides line up with TRBD2. The length of the CDR3 is 15 residues. Looked up from germline, CDR1 is MNHNS and CDR2 is SASEGT. The V and J ends lost 4 bases and 5 bases, in that order; junction bases with no gene match: 11. In nucleotides, the CDR3 is TGTGCCAGCAGTGCTGTCTCTGGGCGGGAGAACGAGCAGTACTTC. This translates into CASSAVSGRENEQYF.

Only a few counts were recorded for this clone. The chain recombines TRBV7-2 with TRBJ2-1; maybe TRBD2 (5 bases). With 6 bases removed from V and 7 bases from J, the gap between germline ends came to 19 bases. CDR3 length equals 15 residues. Germline V gene sequence: CDR1 SGHTA, CDR2 FQGNSA. The CDR3 sequence is CASRPGSAAANEQFF. In DNA, the CDR3 is TGTGCCAGCAGACCCGGGTCCGCAGCGGCAAATGAGCAGTTCTTC.

V and J are TRBV7-2 and TRBJ1-1, with 7 positions matching TRBD1. The length of the CDR3 is 16 residues. Unmatched junction bases numbered 9, after V lost 5 bases and J lost 0 bases. The germline CDR1 and CDR2 sequences are SGHTA and FQGNSA. CDR3 loop: CASSPVNRGMNTEAFF. The CDR3 DNA reads as TGTGCCAGCAGCCCGGTGAACAGGGGTATGAACACTGAAGCTTTCTTT.

The chain combines TRBV29-1 with TRBJ2-5; 11 positions match TRBD2. Germline CDR1 is SQVTM and CDR2 is ANQGSEA. V dropped 4 bases and J dropped 1; count of bases not matched to a gene: 5. The CDR3 runs to 15 residues. The CDR3 loop is CSVAPTSGVQETQYF. The CDR3 coding sequence is TGCAGCGTTGCTCCGACTAGCGGGGTCCAAGAGACCCAGTACTTC.

The chain has TRBV19 and TRBJ2-7; 7 nucleotides match TRBD2. Germline V gene sequence: CDR1 LNHDA, CDR2 SQIVND (reference sequence). This CDR3 spans 16 amino acids. Unmatched junction bases numbered 12, after V lost 7 bases and J lost 0 bases. The DNA of the CDR3 is TGTGCCAGTACCTCCAGTCCGAGGACTAGCTCCTACGAGCAGTACTTC. It encodes CASTSSPRTSSYEQYF.

The rearrangement joins TRBV23-1 to TRBJ1-1; D is unresolved. TRBV23-1 qualifies as an ORF whose function is uncertain. Trimming shortened V by 0 bases and J by 3 bases, and 11 bases separated the two germline ends. CDR3 length: 15 residues. DNA of the CDR3: TGCGCCAGCAGTCAATCGACACGGGGATACACTGAAGCTTTCTTT. Protein product: CASSQSTRGYTEAFF.

The CDR3 loop reads CASSLQPPDRVGEQYF. The CDR3 nucleotides are TGTGCCAGCTCACTACAGCCGCCGGACAGGGTGGGCGAGCAGTACTTC. The chain employs TRBV18 and TRBJ2-7, with TRBD1 identical over 8 bases. V shed 4 bases and J 6 bases; nucleotides not matched to a gene: 14. CDR1 KGHSH and CDR2 LQKENI come from the germline V gene. The CDR3 runs 16 residues.

The chain recombines TRBV7-9 with TRBJ2-3, with D possibly TRBD2 on 6 matching bases. CDR1 is SEHNR and CDR2 is FQNEAQ in the germline V gene (reference sequence). The CDR3 spans 17 residues. Trimming cost V 0 bases and J 0 bases, with 13 bases left between them. CDR3 residues: CASSLAEVRESTDTQYF. The CDR3 DNA is TGTGCCAGCAGCTTAGCGGAAGTACGGGAGAGCACAGATACGCAGTATTTT. The variable domain in full, with the rest retrieved from reference TRBV7-9 and TRBJ2-3, is DTGVSQNPRHKITKRGQNVTFRCDPISEHNRLYWYRQTLGQGPEFLTYFQNEAQLEKSRLLSDRFSAERPKGSFSTLEIQRTEQGDSAMYLCASSLAEVRESTDTQYFGPGTRLTVL.

Of note for this clone: The missing conserved phenylalanine or tryptophan at the end of this CDR3 makes a read error likely. No DNA is shown, since the ends of the CDR3 on it are uncertain; the CDR3 is the one TCRdb lists. The rearrangement joins TRBV6-5 to TRBJ1-5; the D segment call TRBD1 is taken from the table without a DNA check. Germline V gene sequence: CDR1 MNHEY, CDR2 SVGAGI. Both ends counted, the CDR3 spans 12 residues. The CDR3 reads CASSVGTRRVGI.

The chain uses TRBV10-3 and TRBJ2-1, with a possible D match to TRBD2 (5 bases). With 0 bases removed from V and 3 bases from J, the gap between germline ends came to 9 bases. This CDR3 contains 15 residues. In germline, CDR1 is ENHRY, CDR2 SYGVKD. The CDR3 DNA follows: TGTGCCATCAGTGAGTCGGGAGCAGTCTACAATGAGCAGTTCTTC. Translated, it gives CAISESGAVYNEQFF.

This chain links TRBV28 with TRBJ1-2, with TRBD1 matching over 12 bases. From germline, CDR1 is MDHEN and CDR2 SYDVKM. With 5 bases clipped from V and 8 bases from J, the junction kept 9 bases outside the gene matches. The length of the CDR3 is 15 residues. The CDR3 DNA follows: TGTGCCAGCAGTCCCGGGACAGGGGGCTCTCTGGGCTACACCTTC. Translated: CASSPGTGGSLGYTF.

The chain joins TRBV6-5 to TRBJ2-5; tentatively, D is TRBD2 (5 bases). Germline CDR1 reads MNHEY; CDR2 reads SVGAGI. Deletions cut 6 bases from V and 5 bases from J, with 19 bases between. This CDR3 region has 15 residues. CDR3 residues: CASRNRDQGQETQYF. DNA for the CDR3: TGTGCCAGCAGGAACCGGGATCAAGGGCAGGAGACCCAGTACTTC.